Following are 24 T cell receptor beta chains from one sample sequenced in a study of technical replicates of blood from a handful of donors. Data came from immunoSEQ multiplex PCR; TCRdb stores just in-frame clones and leaves some out. Of 75,000 to 100,000 clones in the sample, just over 90% are singletons; the top ten hold 0.25% to 0.35%. The sequenced material came from T cells isolated from PBMCs. These receptors came from a human donor in good health.

V is TRBV13 and J is TRBJ2-2; D uncertain. The CDR3 covers 13 residues. V lost 10 bases and J lost 4, with 13 bases in between. Germline V lookup: CDR1 PRHDT, CDR2 FYEKMQ (reference sequence). The CDR3 here is CATSARITGELFF. CDR3 sequence (DNA): TGTGCCACGTCCGCTAGGATCACCGGGGAGCTGTTTTTT.

This clone was observed a single time. The chain has TRBV28 and TRBJ2-7, with 12 bases that match TRBD2. The CDR3 runs 14 residues. Per germline, CDR1 MDHEN and CDR2 SYDVKM. V dropped 5 bases and J dropped 6; count of bases not matched to a gene: 5. The CDR3 protein is CASSRTSGNVEQYF. CDR3 DNA sequence: TGTGCCAGCAGTCGGACTAGCGGGAATGTCGAGCAGTACTTC.

This chain joins TRBV30 and TRBJ1-2, with 8 bases aligning to TRBD1. CDR1 is GTSNPN, CDR2 SVGIG, per germline (reference sequence). The CDR3 extends over 14 amino acids. The CDR3 sequence: CARSPAGGGYGYTF. In DNA form, the CDR3 reads TGTGCTCGGAGCCCCGCAGGGGGCGGGTATGGCTACACCTTC.

The rearrangement joins TRBV2 to TRBJ2-4; the match to TRBD1 covers 9 bases. The CDR3 runs to 16 residues. Germline V gene sequence: CDR1 SNHLY, CDR2 FYNNEI. V trimming: 6 bases; J trimming: 0 bases; junction bases outside the gene matches: 6. The DNA of the CDR3 is TGTGCCAGCAGGTACAGGACAGGGGTAGCCAAAAACATTCAGTACTTC. Amino acids: CASRYRTGVAKNIQYF.

In this sample, this clone turned up once. The V gene is TRBV28, the J gene TRBJ2-2, with 9 bases fitting TRBD2. Trimming cost V 3 bases and J 6 bases; bases outside gene matches: 14. This CDR3 comprises 18 residues. Germline CDR1 is MDHEN and CDR2 is SYDVKM. Written as DNA, the CDR3 is TGTGCCAGCAGTTTTACGATCGGGGCGGGAGGGTCATCCGGGGAGCTGTTTTTT. It translates to CASSFTIGAGGSSGELFF.

The rearrangement joins TRBV18 to TRBJ2-4; TRBD1 aligns across 7 bases. The CDR3 is 16 residues long. CDR1 is KGHSH, CDR2 LQKENI, per germline. V trimming: 5 bases; J trimming: 4 bases; junction bases outside the gene matches: 11. The CDR3 nucleotides read TGTGCCAGCTCATCAGAGCGAGACAGGGCAAAAAACATTCAGTACTTC. This translates into CASSSERDRAKNIQYF. Combining the CDR3 with reference TRBV18 and TRBJ2-4 gives the whole variable domain NAGVMQNPRHLVRRRGQEARLRCSPMKGHSHVYWYRQLPEEGLKFMVYLQKENIIDESGMPKERFSAEFPKEGPSILRIQQVVRGDSAAYFCASSSERDRAKNIQYFGAGTRLSVL.

This chain uses TRBV10-3 with TRBJ2-7; 9 nucleotides agree with TRBD2. CDR1 is ENHRY, CDR2 SYGVKD, per germline. The CDR3 is 14 residues long. The trim removed 5 bases at V and 2 bases at J, leaving 4 bases unmatched. CDR3 sequence: CAISPLAGAYEQYF. The CDR3 region has the DNA TGTGCCATCAGTCCGTTAGCGGGAGCCTACGAGCAGTACTTC.

The gene calls are TRBV4-2 and TRBJ2-1; tentative D call: TRBD2 (6 bases). CDR1 is LGHNA and CDR2 is YNFKEQ in the germline V gene. V lost 1 base and J lost 8, with 12 bases in between. The length of the CDR3 is 14 residues. CDR3 DNA: TGTGCCAGCAGCCAAGCGGGAGCTCTTGATGAGCAGTTCTTC. Translating gives CASSQAGALDEQFF.

The CDR3 protein is CASSYGHLMNTEAFF. CDR3 in DNA: TGTGCCAGCAGTTACGGGCACTTGATGAACACTGAAGCTTTCTTT. J is TRBJ1-1 and V is TRBV6-5, with D unresolved. CDR3 size: 15 residues. Trimming removed 2 bases at V and 0 bases at J, with 10 bases between. CDR1 is MNHEY and CDR2 is SVGAGI in the germline V gene.

V gene TRBV4-1 combines with J gene TRBJ2-6, with D possibly being TRBD2 (6 bases). Trimming removed 4 bases at V and 0 bases at J, with 13 bases between. Germline CDR1 is MGHRA and CDR2 is YSYEKL. This CDR3 contains 17 residues. CDR3 protein: CASSLRLDISGANVLTF. CDR3 bases: TGCGCCAGCAGCCTAAGACTAGACATCTCTGGGGCCAACGTCCTGACTTTC.

This chain uses TRBV9 with TRBJ1-3, with 9 nucleotides matching TRBD1. From germline, CDR1 is SGDLS and CDR2 YYNGEE. The CDR3 contains 19 residues. After removal of 3 bases from V and 2 bases from J, the junction contained 15 bases not matched to a gene. The DNA of the CDR3 is TGTGCCAGCAGCGGCCTACCGGGACAGGGCCAATCTCCTGGAAACACCATATATTTT. Residues: CASSGLPGQGQSPGNTIYF.

The chain recombines TRBV5-5 with TRBJ2-2; maybe TRBD1 (5 bases). The V and J ends lost 2 bases and 0 bases respectively, with 11 bases between them. This CDR3 contains 16 residues. Germline loops: CDR1 SGHKS, CDR2 YYEKEE (reference sequence). The CDR3 DNA is TGTGCCAGCAGCTTTTTGGGGCTGTCGAACACCGGGGAGCTGTTTTTT. Protein product: CASSFLGLSNTGELFF.

The V and J genes are TRBV25-1 and TRBJ2-5; 8 positions agree with TRBD1. In germline, CDR1 is MGHDK, CDR2 SYGVNS. This CDR3 comprises 15 residues. Trimming removed 6 bases from V and 5 bases from J; junction bases left unmatched: 11. CDR3 DNA: TGTGCCAGCAGGGTCGACAGGGGCCCCTGGGAGACCCAGTACTTC. This translates into CASRVDRGPWETQYF.

As to this clone: Other DNA sequences from this sample encode an identical CDR3 as well. The rearrangement uses TRBV6-5 and TRBJ1-1; the match to TRBD1 covers 7 bases. V was pared by 2 bases and J by 2 bases, with 2 bases of the junction left unmatched. Looked up from germline, CDR1 is MNHEY and CDR2 is SVGAGI. The CDR3 runs to 14 residues. The CDR3 loop is CASSYRTGNTEAFF. The CDR3 bases are TGTGCCAGCAGTTACCGGACAGGAAACACTGAAGCTTTCTTT.

The chain couples TRBV27 to TRBJ2-5, with D perhaps matching TRBD1 (6 bases). Per germline, CDR1 MNHEY and CDR2 SMNVEV (reference sequence). V was shortened by 8 bases and J by 1 base, with 14 bases between the two germline ends. CDR3 length: 14 amino acids. The CDR3 protein is CASGGGHSQETQYF. The CDR3 DNA reads TGTGCCAGCGGTGGGGGCCACAGCCAAGAGACCCAGTACTTC.

The rearrangement uses TRBV9 and TRBJ2-5, with 7 bases aligning to TRBD2. This CDR3 region has 18 residues. CDR1 is SGDLS and CDR2 is YYNGEE in the germline V gene. Germline trimming cut 0 bases from V and 1 base from J; bases unmatched to any gene: 12. The chain's CDR3 is CASSVEGRRGGLQETQYF. The CDR3, as DNA: TGTGCCAGCAGCGTAGAAGGTCGGCGGGGAGGGCTCCAAGAGACCCAGTACTTC.

The V and J genes are TRBV7-9 and TRBJ1-3; unclear D gene. This CDR3 spans 16 amino acids. Germline loops: CDR1 SEHNR, CDR2 FQNEAQ (reference sequence). The V end lost 1 base, the J end lost 0 bases, and 10 bases lay between the germline ends. DNA of the CDR3: TGTGCCAGCAGCTTAGTGAGCCCGGTCTCTGGAAACACCATATATTTT. Amino acid sequence: CASSLVSPVSGNTIYF.

The chain is built from TRBV9 and TRBJ1-1; possibly TRBD1 for D (5 bases). The CDR3 extends over 12 amino acids. Between the trimmed V and J ends, which lost 7 bases and 4 bases, there was a span of 11 bases. The germline V gene encodes CDR1 SGDLS and CDR2 YYNGEE. The CDR3 protein is CASGAGGTEAFF. The CDR3 coding sequence is TGTGCCAGCGGGGCGGGGGGCACTGAAGCTTTCTTT.

The chain uses TRBV9 and TRBJ2-7; 8 bases are shared with TRBD2. CDR1 and CDR2 (germline): SGDLS, YYNGEE. Trimming took 0 bases from V and 2 from J; bases not matched to a gene: 7. The CDR3 is made up of 16 amino acids. The CDR3 loop reads CASSVATQRETYEQYF. CDR3 bases: TGTGCCAGCAGCGTAGCTACTCAGCGGGAGACCTACGAGCAGTACTTC.

The chain employs TRBV27 and TRBJ2-7; no definite D call. CDR1 and CDR2 (germline): MNHEY, SMNVEV (reference sequence). The V and J ends lost 4 bases and 0 bases respectively, with 10 bases between them. The CDR3 is 14 residues long. CDR3 coding DNA: TGTGCCAGCAGTTCTAGTAAGGCCTCCTACGAGCAGTACTTC. This encodes CASSSSKASYEQYF.

V usage is TRBV7-2 and J usage is TRBJ2-3; 9 bases map to TRBD2. Germline CDR1 is SGHTA and CDR2 is FQGNSA. The V segment lost 1 base and the J segment 5 bases; nucleotides outside the gene matches: 4. The CDR3 extends over 15 amino acids. The CDR3 region has the DNA TGTGCCAGCAGCTTAGTGGGTAGCGGGGGAGATACGCAGTATTTT. This gives the protein CASSLVGSGGDTQYF.

This sequence joins TRBV19 and TRBJ1-1; D unresolved. Germline V CDR1 and CDR2: LNHDA, SQIVND (reference sequence). This CDR3 is 13 amino acids long. Trimming shortened V by 2 bases and J by 1 base, and 5 bases separated the two germline ends. The CDR3 region has the DNA TGTGCCAGTAGTATACGAGAGAACACTGAAGCTTTCTTT. The encoded protein is CASSIRENTEAFF.

This rearrangement joins TRBV27 to TRBJ1-5, with D unresolved. The germline CDR1 and CDR2 sequences are MNHEY and SMNVEV (reference sequence). The CDR3 consists of 13 residues. V was pared by 3 bases and J by 3 bases, with 6 bases between. DNA of the CDR3: TGTGCCAGCAGTTTCAGGTTCAATCAGCCCCAGCATTTT. Protein product: CASSFRFNQPQHF.

The chain links TRBV2 to TRBJ2-3; 7 bases agree with TRBD1. The CDR3 contains 14 residues. V shed 5 bases, J shed 2 bases, and the junction held 4 bases outside the gene matches. Germline V gene lookup returns CDR1 SNHLY and CDR2 FYNNEI. In nucleotides, the CDR3 is TGTGCCAGCAGTTCACAGGGGACCACAGATACGCAGTATTTT. It is translated as CASSSQGTTDTQYF.